This T cell receptor (beta chain) was captured in a study of cytomegalovirus exposure and HLA in healthy donors. Study-level results: In a later analysis, an Asian-associated ancestry cluster reportedly showed fewer N-insertions than the roughly 710-donor mean. Reported findings show TCR beta sequences accurately forecast HLA-A and HLA-B alleles in most subjects.

The study ran its PCR with 60 Vbeta and 13 Jbeta primers. Sequencing used immunoSEQ multiplex PCR; TCRdb keeps in-frame clones, though not all of them. The sample has 220,000 or so clones. Note on this clone: The antigen is not known.

This CDR3 has 16 residues. V was pared by 0 bases and J by 4 bases, with 9 bases of the junction left unmatched. The receptor was isolated from a girl between 2 and 10 years old in good health and CMV-seropositive. This rearrangement joins TRBV5-7 to TRBJ2-7; the match to TRBD2 covers 8 bases. TRBV5-7 is an ORF, and what it does is uncertain. Sample: PBMCs. Here the CDR3 DNA reads TGTGCCAGCAGCTTGGTGGGGACTAGAGATGTTTACGAGCAGTACTTC. Protein sequence: CASSLVGTRDVYEQYF.